A selection of T cell receptor beta chains follows, all from one sample in a study of CD8 T cells in ankylosing spondylitis. TCRdb itself ran the 5' RACE reads through MiXCR, one entry per CDR3 protein. The table records 150,000 to 200,000 distinct CDR3 sequences, over 10% of them present only once. Sequences were obtained from blood, either unsorted or a sorted T cell fraction (not recorded which). The receptors shown here come from a female donor with ankylosing spondylitis or in good health (not recorded which). Each CDR3 is given with its conserved first and last residue. D genes are given only for firm matches. Not all rows give a size; the values are once, few, many and, for expanded clones, a class.

abundance	d_gene	v_gene	j_gene	CDR3aa	CDR3nt
-	-	TRBV10-3	TRBJ2-1	CAAGMGSTEFF	TGTGCCGCTGGAATGGGGTCTACGGAGTTCTTC
many	-	TRBV5-1	TRBJ1-3	CASSPGQSSGNTIYF	TGCGCCAGCAGCCCAGGACAGAGCTCTGGAAACACCATATATTTT
many	TRBD2	TRBV5-4	TRBJ2-3	CASSLERGEDTQYF	TGTGCCAGCAGCTTGGAGCGGGGCGAGGATACGCAGTATTTT
many	-	TRBV21-1	TRBJ2-3	CASSSSTEREYTDTQYF	TGTGCCAGCAGCAGTTCGACAGAGCGGGAATATACAGATACGCAGTATTTT
many	-	TRBV4-3	TRBJ1-2	CASSQRGSYGYTF	TGCGCCAGCAGCCAAAGGGGGAGCTATGGCTACACCTTC
many	-	TRBV2	TRBJ2-1	CAGKPNGDNEQFF	TGTGCCGGGAAGCCTAACGGAGACAATGAGCAGTTCTTC
few	TRBD1	TRBV12-3/TRBV12-4	TRBJ2-2	CASNQDRVVTGELFF	TGTGCCAGCAACCAGGACAGGGTGGTAACCGGGGAGCTGTTTTTT
-	-	TRBV20-1	TRBJ2-7	CSQKVADSYEQYF	TGCAGCCAAAAGGTAGCGGACTCCTACGAGCAGTACTTC
many	-	TRBV28	TRBJ2-5	CASSPPTSYETQYF	TGTGCCAGCAGCCCTCCCACTAGCTACGAGACCCAGTACTTC
many	-	TRBV7-2	TRBJ2-7	CAIGPFDEQYF	TGTGCCATAGGGCCCTTCGACGAGCAGTACTTC
-	-	TRBV27	TRBJ1-5	CASSLTSPSNQPQHF	TGTGCCAGCAGTTTAACCAGCCCTAGCAATCAGCCCCAGCATTTT
-	-	TRBV7-4	TRBJ1-2	CASSLAGVGYGYTF	TGTGCCAGCAGCTTAGCCGGAGTAGGGTATGGCTACACCTTC
many	TRBD1	TRBV11-2	TRBJ1-1	CASRPLTGTANTEAFF	TGTGCCAGCAGACCGCTGACAGGGACGGCGAACACTGAAGCTTTCTTT
many	-	TRBV7-2	TRBJ2-3	CASSLVWGTQYF	TGTGCCAGCAGCTTAGTTTGGGGTACGCAGTATTTT
few	-	TRBV7-2	TRBJ2-5	CASSLALEGETQYF	TGTGCCAGCAGCTTAGCACTAGAAGGGGAGACCCAGTACTTC
-	-	TRBV4-2	TRBJ2-2	CASSQGDPVGTGELFF	TGTGCCAGCAGCCAAGGCGACCCAGTTGGGACCGGGGAGCTGTTTTTT
-	TRBD2	TRBV7-4	TRBJ2-1	CASSLAGSGSSPTYNEQFF	TGTGCCAGCAGCTTAGCTGGTAGCGGGAGTTCGCCAACCTACAATGAGCAGTTCTTC
-	TRBD2	TRBV5-1	TRBJ2-1	CASSRLLAGGHNEQFF	TGCGCCAGCAGCAGACTTCTAGCGGGAGGGCACAATGAGCAGTTCTTC
-	-	TRBV28	TRBJ2-2	CASSLTGTRTIGELFF	TGTGCCAGCAGTTTAACCGGGACACGGACTATCGGGGAGCTGTTTTTT